These T cell receptor beta chains were read from a single sample in a study of T cells in Graves' hyperthyroidism and ophthalmopathy. TCRdb itself ran the multiplex PCR reads through MiXCR, one entry per CDR3 protein. The sample has 500,000 to 650,000 distinct CDR3 sequences, under 20% seen once; the top ten hold 17%. The material sequenced was blood. These receptors were taken from a woman in her late teens or twenties with Graves' ophthalmopathy. CDR3s include the opening cysteine and the closing phenylalanine or tryptophan. Each record gives: clone size, J gene, V gene, D gene, CDR3 protein, CDR3 DNA. D genes are given only for firm matches. The listing skips clone size in some rows; elsewhere it reads once, few, many or a size class.

many TRBJ2-7 TRBV28 TRBD1 CASSLLGQAAYEQYF TGTGCCAGCAGTTTATTGGGACAGGCTGCCTACGAGCAGTACTTC
many TRBJ1-1 TRBV30 . CAWSGQHPEAFF TGTGCCTGGAGCGGCCAACACCCTGAAGCTTTCTTT
. TRBJ1-3 TRBV12-3/TRBV12-4 . CASIPQGGNTIYF TGTGCCAGCATTCCCCAGGGGGGAAACACCATATATTTT
many TRBJ1-5 TRBV30 . CAWSVAVGNQPQHF TGTGCCTGGAGTGTAGCGGTTGGCAATCAGCCCCAGCATTTT
many TRBJ1-5 TRBV24-1 . CATSDFKDQPQHF TGTGCCACCAGTGATTTCAAGGATCAGCCCCAGCATTTT
. TRBJ1-2 TRBV28 . CASSSIWGAGGYTF TGTGCCAGCAGCTCCATTTGGGGGGCAGGGGGCTACACCTTC
. TRBJ2-1 TRBV13 TRBD2 CASSPQRLAGGDEQFF TGTGCCAGCAGCCCACAGCGGCTAGCGGGGGGCGATGAGCAGTTCTTC
few TRBJ2-1 TRBV4-1 TRBD2 CASSRTSGFSYNEQFF TGCGCCAGCAGCCGGACTAGCGGGTTCAGTTACAATGAGCAGTTCTTC
few TRBJ2-3 TRBV7-9 . CASSLPRLLPDTQYF TGTGCCAGCAGCTTACCCCGACTCCTTCCAGATACGCAGTATTTT
. TRBJ1-1 TRBV5-8 TRBD1 CASSSGGSMNTEAFF TGTGCCAGCAGTTCAGGGGGGAGCATGAACACTGAAGCTTTCTTT
. TRBJ1-3 TRBV28 . CASRLDRDTGNTIYF TGTGCCAGCAGACTTGACCGGGACACTGGAAACACCATATATTTT
. TRBJ2-3 TRBV11-2 . CASSLVGARGTDTQYF TGTGCCAGCAGCTTGGTGGGGGCGCGGGGCACAGATACGCAGTATTTT
. TRBJ2-3 TRBV27 . CASTLTGLTDTQYF TGTGCCAGCACCCTGACAGGACTCACAGATACGCAGTATTTT
few TRBJ1-3 TRBV14 . CASSQDIRVSGNTIYF TGTGCCAGCAGCCAAGATATAAGAGTCTCTGGAAACACCATATATTTT
few TRBJ1-3 TRBV6-6 . CASSYSTVSGNTIYF TGTGCCAGCAGTTACTCGACGGTCTCTGGAAACACCATATATTTT
. TRBJ2-7 TRBV6-2/TRBV6-3 TRBD2 CASSSALAGSYEQYF TGTGCCAGCAGTTCGGCCCTAGCGGGGTCCTACGAGCAGTACTTC
. TRBJ1-6 TRBV19 . CASSMSWEGGSPLHF TGTGCCAGTAGTATGTCTTGGGAGGGTGGTTCACCCCTCCACTTT
few TRBJ2-3 TRBV7-2 . CASSRLTATPTDTQYF TGTGCCAGCAGCCGTCTAACGGCCACTCCCACAGATACGCAGTATTTT
many TRBJ2-4 TRBV3-1 TRBD1 CASSLQGAPKNIQYF TGTGCCAGCAGCCTACAGGGGGCGCCCAAAAACATTCAGTACTTC
many TRBJ2-1 TRBV7-9 . CASSLEAGSGNEQFF TGTGCCAGCAGCTTAGAGGCGGGATCGGGGAATGAGCAGTTCTTC
. TRBJ2-1 TRBV14 TRBD1 CASSQDVGQPYNEQFF TGTGCCAGCAGCCAAGATGTGGGACAGCCATACAATGAGCAGTTCTTC
. TRBJ2-5 TRBV7-9 . CASSLVHQTGYETQYF TGTGCCAGCAGCTTAGTCCATCAGACGGGGTATGAGACCCAGTACTTC
few TRBJ2-7 TRBV5-1 . CASSWAAGAAGGYEQYF TGCGCCAGCAGCTGGGCGGCGGGGGCCGCAGGGGGGTACGAGCAGTACTTC
. TRBJ2-3 TRBV20-1 TRBD2 CSIGLAGGPTDTQYF TGCAGTATTGGACTAGCGGGAGGGCCCACAGATACGCAGTATTTT
. TRBJ2-5 TRBV7-3 TRBD1 CASSLPLRTGTPQETQYF TGTGCCAGCAGCTTACCCCTCCGGACAGGGACACCCCAAGAGACCCAGTACTTC
. TRBJ2-2 TRBV27 TRBD2 CASSLSPGGAGELFF TGTGCCAGCAGTTTATCACCGGGGGGGGCCGGGGAGCTGTTTTTT
many TRBJ2-2 TRBV12-3/TRBV12-4 . CASSLVDTGELFF TGTGCCAGCAGTTTAGTGGACACCGGGGAGCTGTTTTTT
few TRBJ2-5 TRBV9 . CASSVGSGQQTQYF TGTGCCAGCAGCGTAGGTTCAGGGCAACAGACCCAGTACTTC
. TRBJ1-2 TRBV25-1 . CASSEYREGSYGYTF TGTGCCAGCAGTGAATATAGGGAGGGGAGTTATGGCTACACCTTC
. TRBJ2-2 TRBV20-1 . CSARVDMNTGEPFF TGCAGTGCTAGAGTAGATATGAACACCGGGGAGCCGTTTTTT
many TRBJ2-7 TRBV7-2 TRBD1 CASSYGTAEQYF TGTGCCAGCAGCTACGGGACAGCCGAGCAGTACTTC
few TRBJ2-5 TRBV24-1 . CATSDEGPKYF TGTGCCACCAGTGACGAGGGGCCAAAGTACTTC
. TRBJ1-1 TRBV7-8 . CASSLAYDGRGEAFF TGTGCCAGCAGCTTAGCTTATGACGGTCGGGGTGAAGCTTTCTTT
few TRBJ2-3 TRBV20-1 TRBD2 CSARTSGRSDTQYF TGCAGTGCTAGGACTAGCGGGAGGTCAGATACGCAGTATTTT
. TRBJ2-1 TRBV13 . CASSPLGTISYNEQFF TGTGCCAGCAGCCCCCTCGGGACCATCTCCTACAATGAGCAGTTCTTC
many TRBJ2-5 TRBV6-1 . CASSEGLDPETQYF TGTGCCAGCAGTGAAGGACTAGATCCAGAGACCCAGTACTTC
. TRBJ1-5 TRBV2 . CASSPGTNLLAQHF TGTGCCAGCAGTCCCGGGACAAACCTTTTAGCCCAGCATTTT
many TRBJ2-1 TRBV27 . CAISGRGTSYNEQFF TGTGCCATCTCTGGCCGGGGGACCTCCTACAATGAGCAGTTCTTC
few TRBJ2-5 TRBV7-6 TRBD2 CASSGWTSGGDVTQYF TGTGCCAGCAGCGGCTGGACTAGCGGGGGGGATGTGACCCAGTACTTC
many TRBJ2-5 TRBV30 TRBD2 CASSGRQETQYF TGTGCCTCTAGCGGGAGACAAGAGACCCAGTACTTC
many TRBJ2-5 TRBV28 . CASSATGRGETQYF TGTGCCAGCAGCGCAACAGGGAGGGGCGAGACCCAGTACTTC
few TRBJ2-2 TRBV12-5 TRBD2 CASGLHLTSGTGELFF TGTGCTAGTGGTCTCCACTTGACTAGCGGGACCGGGGAGCTGTTTTTT
few TRBJ2-3 TRBV6-1 TRBD1 CASSAGTGAVTQYF TGTGCCAGCAGTGCCGGGACAGGGGCGGTCACGCAGTATTTT
many TRBJ1-1 TRBV7-2 . CASSKNSEAFF TGTGCCAGCAGTAAAAATTCTGAAGCTTTCTTT
many TRBJ2-1 TRBV30 . CAWSRGPSSYNEQFF TGTGCCTGGAGCCGCGGGCCGAGCTCCTACAATGAGCAGTTCTTC
few TRBJ1-4 TRBV9 TRBD1 CASSKGQDNEKLFF TGTGCCAGCAGCAAGGGACAGGACAATGAAAAACTGTTTTTT
many TRBJ2-2 TRBV28 . CASSLVRPGELFF TGTGCCAGCAGTTTAGTAAGGCCCGGGGAGCTGTTTTTT
. TRBJ2-1 TRBV9 TRBD1 CASSVADRVSYNEQFF TGTGCCAGCAGCGTAGCGGACAGGGTCTCCTACAATGAGCAGTTCTTC
many TRBJ1-2 TRBV7-9 . CASSPEGQVEGYTF TGTGCCAGCAGCCCGGAGGGACAAGTGGAAGGCTACACCTTC
. TRBJ2-7 TRBV19 TRBD2 CASSSLAGAIFYEQYF TGTGCCAGTAGTTCGCTAGCGGGAGCGATTTTCTACGAGCAGTACTTC
many TRBJ1-2 TRBV5-1 . CASSPPSAHGNYGYTF TGCGCCAGCAGCCCCCCATCAGCGCACGGTAACTATGGCTACACCTTC
. TRBJ2-2 TRBV5-1 . CASSRLDGDTGELFF TGCGCCAGCAGCAGACTGGATGGGGACACCGGGGAGCTGTTTTTT
many TRBJ1-1 TRBV30 . CAWSGGIPEAFF TGTGCCTGGAGTGGGGGTATACCTGAAGCTTTCTTT
many TRBJ1-4 TRBV20-1 . CSAFRPETEKLFF TGCAGTGCTTTCCGACCGGAAACCGAAAAACTGTTTTTT
many TRBJ2-1 TRBV27 . CASSLNSIYNEQFF TGTGCCAGCAGTTTGAACTCCATCTACAATGAGCAGTTCTTC
few TRBJ1-6 TRBV5-6 TRBD1 CASSFAGTGVSPLHF TGTGCCAGCAGCTTTGCCGGGACAGGGGTATCACCCCTCCACTTT